This TCR beta chain comes out of a study of neurological immune-mediated disorders. This sample's time point: longitudinal time-point 3. With 8 bases removed from V and 11 bases from J, the gap between germline ends came to 12 bases. Germline CDR1 and CDR2: DFQATT and SNEGSKA (reference sequence). The CDR3 sequence is 9 residues long. This clonotype appeared a few times. This may stem from a read error, because a much larger clone lies one nucleotide away. TCRdb reanalysed the 5' RACE reads using MiXCR and keeps one entry per CDR3 protein. The table lists more than 100,000 distinct CDR3 sequences, 9.5% to 14% of them singletons.

Sequencing input: PBMCs. The chain carries TRBV20-1 and TRBJ1-2, with a weak D call TRBD1 (5 bases). The source is a female donor with HTLV-1-associated myelopathy (HAM/TSP). The CDR3 spells CSTARQYTF. CDR3 bases: TGCAGTACTGCCCGACAGTACACCTTC.